This T cell receptor beta chain was captured by sequencing in a study of vaccination and CD4 T cells after COVID-19 (dated by TCRdb to between 2021 and 2024). About the investigation overall: Convalescent patients had a positive SARS-CoV-2 result on nasal swab PCR, and of these patients, several had mild disease and one had severe disease. The convalescent cohort comprised six males and four females, including two Hispanic individuals, seven Caucasians, two Asians and one multiracial person. Two doses of either the Pfizer-BioNTech BNT162b2 vaccine (n=8) or the Moderna mRNA-1273 vaccine (n=2) were administered to participants. Post-COVID blood samples were collected from convalescent patients a median of around 100 days after diagnosis, with a range of about 35 to 170 days. Post-vaccine blood samples were taken a median of approximately 76 days after the second vaccine dose, with a range of roughly 14 to 241 days. Culture stimuli were overlapping spike peptide pools from SARS-CoV-2 and from the common cold coronaviruses HCoV-NL63, HCoV-OC43 and HCoV-229E. In control cultures, a CEFX viral epitope pool was used as positive control, an HIV-1 Nef peptide pool was used as negative control, or no peptide was added. The spike-specific CD4+ TCR repertoire was compared before and after mRNA vaccination in over nine COVID-19 convalescent patients and a few infection-naive healthy vaccine recipients. Study-level results and caveats: In convalescent patients, a median about 84% of post-vaccine SARS-CoV-2-reactive clones were detected only after vaccination, and vaccine-specific priming was suggested by this finding. Of the vaccine-specific clones found in convalescent patients, nearly all (304 of 307) were mono-reactive for SARS-CoV-2 spike instead of being cross-reactive with common cold coronaviruses. The median number of SARS-CoV-2-reactive clonotypes rose from around 21 after infection to 30 to 45 after vaccination, but the change was not significant. Relatively few convalescent patients were included in the study, and early timepoints after natural infection were not analyzed.

The intended sense of this specimen's treatment or condition label: approximately 11-day PBMC culture with coronavirus spike peptide pools or control peptides (ViraFEST assay). To expand antigen-specific T cells with peptide pools and then pick out the expanded clonotypes through TCR sequencing, the study relied on the ViraFEST assay. The convalescent patients' positive SARS-CoV-2 PCR tests fell between March and December 2020, which was before the Alpha, Beta and Delta variants emerged in the United States. Each well held 2 million to 2.5 million PBMCs cultured with approximately 10 ug/ml peptide pools in IMDM containing approximately 5% human AB serum and around 10 IU/ml IL-2. Half of the culture medium was replaced with fresh IL-2-containing medium on days 3 and 7. After less than 12 days of culture, CD4+ T cells were isolated by negative selection using the EasySep CD4+ T cell isolation kit. PBMCs were separated from whole blood using Ficoll-Paque Plus gradient centrifugation and then either used fresh or cryopreserved at -140C. Each culture condition was generally run in triplicate wells.

The library was prepared using PCR. DNA from cultured CD4+ T cells was subjected to TCR sequencing with the Oncomine TCR Beta short-read assay at the Johns Hopkins FTIC core. The QIAamp micro DNA kit was used to extract genomic DNA from the cultured CD4+ T cells. The Oncomine TCR Beta libraries from cultured CD4+ T cells were pooled using unique dual indexes and then sequenced on an Illumina iSeq 100. The original methods were these. Non-productive sequences were filtered out, and CDR3s that did not start with C, did not end with F or W, or were shorter than 7 amino acids were discarded. The MANAFEST web application identified antigen-specific clonotypes by comparing peptide-stimulated wells against reference wells and other culture wells. An FDR below 0.05, an odds ratio above 5, and a productive frequency above 0.1% in at least two of three replicate wells were required for clones to be considered positive. Clonotypes that were significantly expanded in both SARS-CoV-2 spike wells and at least one common cold coronavirus spike condition were defined as cross-reactive. Levenshtein distances (stringdist) and unrooted phylogenetic trees (ape) in R version 3.6.1 were used to assess CDR3 homology. The raw public reads went through TCRdb reprocessing: fastp at Q25, MiXCR clone calling, in-frame beta chains kept. Rows merge per CDR3 protein into single entries with the most common DNA and genes. The V and J calls follow TCRdb's processing rather than the paper's. This sample lists about 20,000 distinct CDR3 sequences; 50% to 55% were detected once. The ten largest clones capture about 13% of the sample.

The germline V gene (reference sequence) supplies CDR1 GTSNPN and CDR2 SVGIG. V lost 2 bases and J lost 4 bases; the stretch between them is 12 bases long. The CDR3, from cysteine to phenylalanine, totals 14 residues. Only the CDR3 portion is preserved as DNA: 42 bases, with reading frame beginning at the first base. Comments on this clonotype: Which antigen it targets is not known. The sample holds no much larger clone one base away, and base qualities are not on file.

The V gene is TRBV30 and the J gene is TRBJ1-5, with TRBD1 tentatively as D gene (6 bases match). This TCR was sampled from a human donor who had recovered from COVID-19. Sequencing used CD4+ T cells from blood, cultured in vitro. The CDR3 reads CAWSPGTKNQPQHF. The DNA reads TGTGCCTGGAGTCCCGGGACAAAAAATCAGCCCCAGCATTTT.